This T cell receptor (beta chain) was retrieved from a study of blood T cell repertoires in COVID-19. Study-wide background: Researchers got acute and convalescent COVID-19 samples from the United States, Italy and Spain. Sources were T cells, B-cell-depleted T cells, or PBMCs; the material itself was cDNA or gDNA.

The germline gives CDR1 LNHDA, CDR2 SQIVND (reference sequence). V was trimmed by 5 bases and J by 4 bases, leaving 17 bases between them. This CDR3 has 15 amino acids. Seattle cases were enrolled at active infection and followed longitudinally. Original data processing: Estimation of nucleated cell counts relied on the amplification of reference gene primers. Some clones are missing from TCRdb's copy, which holds only in-frame ones; the method was immunoSEQ multiplex PCR. That table gives V, J and clone size, and the DNA gave D and trimming. The table shows around 300,000 clones, with 90% occurring only once.

The TCR sequence derives from a woman aged 40 to 50 with COVID-19, enrolled during active disease. The sequencing input was peripheral blood. This chain uses TRBV19 with TRBJ1-2; weak D call: TRBD1 (5 bases). The CDR3 loop reads CASSVGYGQLYGYTF. Here the CDR3 DNA reads TGTGCCAGTAGTGTCGGATATGGACAACTCTATGGCTACACCTTC.